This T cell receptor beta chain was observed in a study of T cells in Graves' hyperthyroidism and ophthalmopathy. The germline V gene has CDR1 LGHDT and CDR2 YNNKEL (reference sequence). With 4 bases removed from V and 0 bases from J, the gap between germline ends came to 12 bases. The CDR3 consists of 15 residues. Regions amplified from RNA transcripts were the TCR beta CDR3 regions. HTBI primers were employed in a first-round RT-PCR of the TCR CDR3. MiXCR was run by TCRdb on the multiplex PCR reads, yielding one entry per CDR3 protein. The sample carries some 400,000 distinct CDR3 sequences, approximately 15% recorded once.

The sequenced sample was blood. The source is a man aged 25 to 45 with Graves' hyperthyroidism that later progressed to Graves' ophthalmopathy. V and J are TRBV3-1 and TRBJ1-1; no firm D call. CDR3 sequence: CASSPTRAVNTEAFF. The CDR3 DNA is TGTGCCAGCAGCCCAACCCGGGCTGTGAACACTGAAGCTTTCTTT.